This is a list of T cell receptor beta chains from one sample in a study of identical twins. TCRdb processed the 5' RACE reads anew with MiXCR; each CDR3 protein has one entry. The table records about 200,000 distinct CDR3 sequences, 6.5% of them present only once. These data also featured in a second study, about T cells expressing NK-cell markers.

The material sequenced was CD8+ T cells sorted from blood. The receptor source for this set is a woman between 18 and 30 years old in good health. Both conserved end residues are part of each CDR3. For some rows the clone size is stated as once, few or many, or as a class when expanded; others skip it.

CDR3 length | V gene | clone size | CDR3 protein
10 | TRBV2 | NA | CASRGRQQFF
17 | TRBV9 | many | CASSGGLAGGGADTQYF
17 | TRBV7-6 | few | CASSLAGLTGINYEQYF
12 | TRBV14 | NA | CASSQVYGEAFF
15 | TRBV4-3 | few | CASSQEAGGGYEQYF
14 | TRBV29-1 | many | CSVSGLAGLYEQYF
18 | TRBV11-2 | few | CASSFPRDRVYGANVLTF
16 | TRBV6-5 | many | CASSYSPGQSSYEQYF
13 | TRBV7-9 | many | CASSPTTNTEAFF
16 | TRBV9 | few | CASARLGGTGDYEQYF
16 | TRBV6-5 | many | CASSHSPRQGLTEAFF
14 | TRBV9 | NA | CASSVALGGYEQYF
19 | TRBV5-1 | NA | CASSLELPISGSPTGEQYF
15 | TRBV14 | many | CASSPPGGSYNEQFF
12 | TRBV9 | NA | CASTVRVGPQHF
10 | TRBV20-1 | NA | CSASDYGYTF
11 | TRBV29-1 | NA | CSVVQQNEQFF
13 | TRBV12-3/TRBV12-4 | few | CASSFAPTDTQYF
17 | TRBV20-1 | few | CSARDERLHSSYNEQFF
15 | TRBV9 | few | CASSVWGGSTDTQYF
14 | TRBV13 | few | CASSFYTGDTEAFF
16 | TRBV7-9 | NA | CASLWVDGTSEATQYF
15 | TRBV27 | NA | CASSFGPGRMDTQYF
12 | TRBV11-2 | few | CASSAEGETQYF
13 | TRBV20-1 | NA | CSARGSGTYEQYF
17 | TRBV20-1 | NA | CSARDPPTSGPLDEQFF